Listed below are T cell receptor beta chains from one sample, sequenced in a study of sequential checkpoint blockade in melanoma. The method was immunoSEQ multiplex PCR; TCRdb's version includes in-frame clones alone and lacks a portion of them. The top ten hold more than 30% of the sample, which has around 5,000 clones, approximately 24% seen once. The starting material was tumor tissue (inferred from file names), obtained from a patient given nivolumab and ipilimumab in sequence. All receptors come from a human donor with melanoma. Both conserved end residues are part of each CDR3. D genes are given only for firm matches. Clone size is not always given. Where it is, it says once, few, many or a class for expanded clones.

TRBV11-3	-	TRBJ1-1	many	TGTGCCAGCAGCTTATTGTATGTGAACACTGAAGCTTTCTTT	CASSLLYVNTEAFF
TRBV11-3	TRBD2	TRBJ2-1	many	TGTGCCAGCAGCTGGCTGGGACTAGCGAGCTACAATGAGCAGTTCTTC	CASSWLGLASYNEQFF
TRBV28	TRBD1	TRBJ2-7	few	TGTGCCAGCAGGTCGGGACAGCTAACCTACGAGCAGTACTTC	CASRSGQLTYEQYF
TRBV29-1	TRBD1	TRBJ2-1	-	TGCAGCGCCCTAGAACAGGGGGCAAAAGAGCAGTTCTTC	CSALEQGAKEQFF
TRBV29-1	-	TRBJ1-1	-	TGCAGCGTTAATACAGGGCCGAACACTGAAGCTTTCTTT	CSVNTGPNTEAFF
TRBV9	TRBD2	TRBJ2-7	few	TGTGCCAGCAGCGTAGAAGCGGGAGGGCACTACGAGCAGTACTTC	CASSVEAGGHYEQYF
TRBV6-8	TRBD1	TRBJ2-7	-	TGTGCCAGCAGCTGGGACAGCTCCTACGAGCAGTACTTC	CASSWDSSYEQYF
TRBV6-8	-	TRBJ1-2	medium-sized	TGTGCCAGCAGCACGTTAGGGCCGACTAACTATGGCTACACCTTC	CASSTLGPTNYGYTF
TRBV6-8	TRBD2	TRBJ2-5	few	TGTGCCAGCAGGAAGGGGACTAGCGGGCGGAAGTACTTC	CASRKGTSGRKYF
TRBV11-3	-	TRBJ2-3	many	TGTGCCAGCAGCTGGCAAGGGTCGGCGAAACTAAGCACAGATACGCAGTATTTT	CASSWQGSAKLSTDTQYF
TRBV11-3	-	TRBJ1-6	many	TGTGCCAGCAGCCGGGGGGGCTTTAATTCACCCCTCCACTTT	CASSRGGFNSPLHF
TRBV12-5	-	TRBJ1-5	-	TGTGCTAGTGGTTTGTACTTCGGGGGGCTAGGAAGCAATCAGCCCCAGCATTTT	CASGLYFGGLGSNQPQHF
TRBV6-1	TRBD1	TRBJ1-2	-	TGTGCCAGCAGTGAAGCGGGACAGAACTATGGCTACACCTTC	CASSEAGQNYGYTF
TRBV11-3	TRBD2	TRBJ2-1	medium-sized	TGTGCCAGCAGCTTAATGGCCCGGGGGGTCGATGAGCAGTTCTTC	CASSLMARGVDEQFF
TRBV11-3	-	TRBJ1-4	-	TGTGCCAGCAGCTTAGGACAGGCTAATGAAAAACTGTTTTTT	CASSLGQANEKLFF
TRBV11-3	-	TRBJ2-7	many	TGTGCCAGCAGCTTAGATGGGGGGTTTTACGAGCAGTACTTC	CASSLDGGFYEQYF
TRBV7-6	TRBD1	TRBJ1-4	many	TGTGCCAGCAGCCAATCCGGGACAGGCAATGAAAAACTGTTTTTT	CASSQSGTGNEKLFF
TRBV6-8	TRBD1	TRBJ1-4	-	TGTGCCAGCAGTCTAAAAGTGGGACAGGGGGTAAAACTGTTTTTT	CASSLKVGQGVKLFF
TRBV6-8	TRBD1	TRBJ1-5	large	TGTGCCAGCAGTTTTGATCCGGGACAGGGGGCGGAAGGTAGCAATCAGCCCCAGCATTTT	CASSFDPGQGAEGSNQPQHF
TRBV18	TRBD1	TRBJ1-4	-	TGTGCCAGCTCACTTCCGACAGGGATTGAGAAACTGTTTTTT	CASSLPTGIEKLFF
TRBV5-1	-	TRBJ2-3	-	TGCGCCAGCAGCTTCCAGAGTAGAAGCACAGATACGCAGTATTTT	CASSFQSRSTDTQYF
TRBV7-7	TRBD1	TRBJ1-4	many	TGTGCCAGCAGCTTGGGGACAGGGATAAAAGAAAAACTGTTTTTT	CASSLGTGIKEKLFF
TRBV6-8	TRBD1	TRBJ1-5	few	TGTGCCAGCAGACCGAGACAGGGTCGGGTTTACCAGCCCCAGCATTTT	CASRPRQGRVYQPQHF
TRBV23-1	-	TRBJ1-1	-	TGCGCCAGCAGTCACCCGACCCGGGGCACTGAAGCTTTCTTT	CASSHPTRGTEAFF
TRBV6-1	TRBD2	TRBJ2-5	many	TGTGCCAGCAGTGAAGCCTTCGGGAGGTCCGGGGAGACCCAGTACTTC	CASSEAFGRSGETQYF
TRBV6-8	-	TRBJ1-1	-	TGTGCCAGCATGAGGGTAGGCACTGAAGCTTTCTTT	CASMRVGTEAFF
TRBV28	-	TRBJ2-7	-	TGTGCCAGCATCGATACGCGTCAGGGAACCTACGAGCAGTACTTC	CASIDTRQGTYEQYF
TRBV11-3	TRBD2	TRBJ2-1	few	TGTGCCAGCAGCTTTGGGATCGGGACTAGCGTCAACAATGAGCAGTTCTTC	CASSFGIGTSVNNEQFF
TRBV7-6	-	TRBJ1-1	many	TGTGCCAGCAGCACCGGGACGGGGAACACTGAAGCTTTCTTT	CASSTGTGNTEAFF
TRBV16	-	TRBJ1-3	-	TGTGCCAGCAGCCAAGGAGCGGACCTCTCTGGAAACACCATATATTTT	CASSQGADLSGNTIYF
TRBV5-1	-	TRBJ1-5	few	TGCGCCAGCAGCTTGTCAGGGGGCAATCAGCCCCAGCATTTT	CASSLSGGNQPQHF
TRBV6-8	-	TRBJ1-4	hyperexpanded	TGTGCCAGCAGTTACTCTGGATATTATGATGAAAAACTGTTTTTT	CASSYSGYYDEKLFF
TRBV11-3	TRBD2	TRBJ2-3	-	TGTGCCAGCAGCTTAGTCCGACTAGCGGGGGGTTTCACAGATACGCAGTATTTT	CASSLVRLAGGFTDTQYF
TRBV4-1	-	TRBJ2-5	-	TGCGCCAGCAGCCAAGGTTGGCGGGACCAAGAGACCCAGTACTTC	CASSQGWRDQETQYF
TRBV7-1	TRBD2	TRBJ2-7	few	TGTGCCAGCAGCTCCCGGACTAGCGGGGACTACGAGCAGTACTTC	CASSSRTSGDYEQYF
TRBV10-3	-	TRBJ1-5	-	TGTGCCATCAGTGAGTACGGGGCAGCCAATCAGCCCCAGCATTTT	CAISEYGAANQPQHF
TRBV19	TRBD1	TRBJ2-7	-	TGTGCCAGTAGTCTCTCGTCCGGGACAGGGTTCTCCGAGCAGTACTTC	CASSLSSGTGFSEQYF
TRBV11-3	-	TRBJ1-3	many	TGTGCCAGCAGCTTAAACAGGGTGGATGGAAACACCATATATTTT	CASSLNRVDGNTIYF
TRBV19	-	TRBJ1-1	-	TGTGCCAGTAGCCACAGGGAAAGGAACACTGAAGCTTTCTTT	CASSHRERNTEAFF
TRBV18	-	TRBJ2-3	-	TGTGCCAGCTCACCACTCGGGGACGAAATCACAGATACGCAGTATTTT	CASSPLGDEITDTQYF
TRBV6-8	-	TRBJ1-1	few	TGTGCCATCCGGAAGGTCTTGAACACTGAAGCTTTCTTT	CAIRKVLNTEAFF
TRBV18	-	TRBJ1-2	-	TGTGCCAGCTCAACAGGCGGGGATGACTATGGCTACACCTTC	CASSTGGDDYGYTF
TRBV9	-	TRBJ2-3	-	TGTGCCAGCAGAGCGAGCACAGATACGCAGTATTTT	CASRASTDTQYF